These 17 T cell receptor beta chains originate from one sample sequenced in a study of blood T cell repertoires in COVID-19 (TCRdb year 2020). Libraries were prepared through the immunoSEQ multiplex PCR assay. Here the immuneACCESS table is served through TCRdb, limited to in-frame sequences with V and J called. Missing clones are a known gap in these copies; in checked studies unresolved V genes cover under half, and the rest lacks a known reason. This sample is represented by some 260,000 clones; more than 75% of them were singletons. The ten largest clones capture around 0.99% of the sample. The sample was peripheral blood. The receptor source for this set is a middle-aged woman who had recovered from COVID-19.

V is TRBV7-8 and J is TRBJ1-3; TRBD1 matches 10 bases. CDR3 length: 15 residues. Looked up from germline, CDR1 is SGHVS and CDR2 is FQNEAQ. V gave up 1 base and J gave up 3 bases; unmatched junction bases: 0. The chain's CDR3 is CASSLGTGGGNTIYF. CDR3 DNA sequence: TGTGCCAGCAGCTTAGGGACAGGGGGTGGAAACACCATATATTTT.

The genes are TRBV7-9 and TRBJ2-2; 8 bases fit TRBD2. V dropped 5 bases and J dropped 1; count of bases not matched to a gene: 3. CDR3 size: 15 residues. In germline, CDR1 is SEHNR, CDR2 FQNEAQ (reference sequence). The CDR3 sequence is CASSPGGGNTGELFF. The CDR3 bases are TGTGCCAGCAGCCCCGGGGGGGGGAACACCGGGGAGCTGTTTTTT.

The rearrangement joins TRBV6-2 or TRBV6-3 to TRBJ1-6, with TRBD1 as a possible D gene (5 bases). The CDR3 spans 15 residues. V was trimmed by 2 bases and J by 7 bases, leaving 12 bases between them. Germline V gene sequence: CDR1 MNHEY, CDR2 SVGEGT. The DNA of the CDR3 is TGTGCCAGCAGTTACGCCAGGGCGGGGAATTCACCCCTCCACTTT. Translated, it gives CASSYARAGNSPLHF.

In regard to this clone: An end of the junction does not agree with germline; a read error may underlie this. The V and J genes are TRBV7-7 and TRBJ2-1, with 9 bases lining up with TRBD2. CDR1 and CDR2 (germline): SSHAT, FNYEAQ (reference sequence). The length of the CDR3 is 15 residues. This CDR3 is CASSQGTSSYNEQFF. The CDR3 nucleotides read TGTGCTAGCAGCCAGGGGACTAGCAGCTACAATGAGCAGTTCTTC.

This chain connects TRBV29-1 to TRBJ2-3, with 7 bases identical to TRBD2. The CDR3 is made up of 17 amino acids. CDR1 SQVTM and CDR2 ANQGSEA come from the germline V gene. Losses at the gene ends were 3 bases for V and 6 bases for J; bases not matched to a gene: 18. CDR3 DNA sequence: TGCAGCGTTGAGACGGGGAGGGCCGGTATGATGGCCGATACGCAGTATTTT. It encodes CSVETGRAGMMADTQYF.

The genes are TRBV15 and TRBJ1-4; 9 nucleotides align to TRBD1. The V gene end was trimmed by 1 base and the J gene end by 2 bases; junction bases not matched to a gene: 2. Germline V lookup: CDR1 LNHNV, CDR2 YYDKDF (reference sequence). The CDR3 is 16 residues long. CDR3 region: CATSRGDRVTNEKLFF. The DNA for the CDR3 is TGTGCCACCAGCAGAGGGGACAGGGTTACTAATGAAAAACTGTTTTTT. Together with reference TRBV15 and TRBJ1-4, the CDR3 gives the full variable domain: DAMVIQNPRYQVTQFGKPVTLSCSQTLNHNVMYWYQQKSSQAPKLLFHYYDKDFNNEADTPDNFQSRRPNTSFCFLDIRSPGLGDTAMYLCATSRGDRVTNEKLFFGSGTQLSVL.

The chain recombines TRBV5-8 with TRBJ2-5, with TRBD2 identical over 13 bases. This CDR3 is built from 16 residues. Looked up from germline, CDR1 is SGHTS and CDR2 is YDEGEE. With V trimmed by 4 bases and J by 1 base, 4 bases remained unmatched. The CDR3 nucleotides read TGTGCCAGCAGCCACACTAGCGGGAGGGGCCAAGAGACCCAGTACTTC. Its protein product is CASSHTSGRGQETQYF.

This sequence joins TRBV4-1 and TRBJ2-5, with 10 bases that match TRBD1. The CDR3 sequence is 15 residues long. CDR1 MGHRA and CDR2 YSYEKL come from the germline V gene. V trimming: 4 bases; J trimming: 6 bases; junction bases outside the gene matches: 8. In nucleotides, the CDR3 is TGCGCCAGCAGCCCCCTGACAGGGGGCAGGAAGACCCAGTACTTC. Amino acid sequence: CASSPLTGGRKTQYF.

The chain is built from TRBV15 and TRBJ1-3, with D hard to call. This CDR3 region has 17 residues. Between the trimmed V and J ends, which lost 0 bases and 0 bases, there was a span of 12 bases. The germline gives CDR1 LNHNV, CDR2 YYDKDF (reference sequence). The CDR3 DNA reads as TGTGCCACCAGCAGAGATCCCCGGGTTAACTCTGGAAACACCATATATTTT. As protein: CATSRDPRVNSGNTIYF.

The genes are TRBV15 and TRBJ2-7; D perhaps matches TRBD1 (5 bases). In germline, CDR1 is LNHNV, CDR2 YYDKDF (reference sequence). V was pared by 1 base and J by 3 bases, with 7 bases between. The CDR3 runs to 13 residues. The CDR3 protein is CATSRGRDYEQYF. In nucleotides, the CDR3 is TGTGCCACCAGCAGAGGCAGGGACTACGAGCAGTACTTC.

The chain recombines TRBV10-2 with TRBJ2-7; TRBD1 matches at 7 bases. The J segment lost 0 bases and the V segment lost 8 bases, leaving 7 bases of the junction unmatched. CDR1 is WSHSY, CDR2 SAAADI, per germline. This CDR3 comprises 14 residues. CDR3 sequence: CASAEDRSSYEQYV. The CDR3 bases are TGCGCCAGCGCCGAGGACAGGAGCTCCTACGAGCAGTACGTC.

This rearrangement joins TRBV19 to TRBJ2-1, with 7 positions matching TRBD2. CDR1 and CDR2 from the germline V gene are LNHDA and SQIVND (reference sequence). This CDR3 contains 15 residues. V shed 1 base, J shed 4 bases, and the junction held 4 bases outside the gene matches. CDR3 nucleotides: TGTGCCAGTAGTATAGCTAGCGGCCCATACAATGAGCAGTTCTTC. The encoded protein is CASSIASGPYNEQFF.

This clone has only a few counts. V and J are TRBV10-3 and TRBJ2-3; 7 bases map to TRBD2. This CDR3 spans 14 amino acids. Germline loops: CDR1 ENHRY, CDR2 SYGVKD. V lost 10 bases to trimming and J lost 1 base; unmatched junction nucleotides: 8. The CDR3 sequence: CATSSGGGTDTQYF. In nucleotides, the CDR3 is TGTGCCACCTCCTCTGGGGGGGGCACAGATACGCAGTATTTT.

The chain combines TRBV29-1 with TRBJ1-1; a weak D match, TRBD1 (6 bases). Germline V lookup: CDR1 SQVTM, CDR2 ANQGSEA. This CDR3 contains 12 residues. V was pared by 3 bases and J by 4 bases, with 9 bases between. CDR3 in DNA: TGCAGCGTTGACTTAGGGGGCACTGAAGCTTTCTTT. It encodes CSVDLGGTEAFF.

The rearrangement joins TRBV7-9 to TRBJ2-2; 11 nucleotides align to TRBD2. Germline V gives CDR1 SEHNR, CDR2 FQNEAQ (reference sequence). V gave up 1 base and J gave up 4 bases; unmatched junction bases: 11. This CDR3 region has 19 residues. The CDR3 region is CASSLERRLAGGPTGELFF. CDR3 sequence (DNA): TGTGCCAGCAGCTTAGAACGGCGGCTAGCGGGAGGCCCCACCGGGGAGCTGTTTTTT. Full variable domain (rest looked up from reference TRBV7-9 and TRBJ2-2): DTGVSQNPRHKITKRGQNVTFRCDPISEHNRLYWYRQTLGQGPEFLTYFQNEAQLEKSRLLSDRFSAERPKGSFSTLEIQRTEQGDSAMYLCASSLERRLAGGPTGELFFGEGSRLTVL.

This chain links TRBV12-3 or TRBV12-4 with TRBJ1-4; D possibly corresponds to TRBD1 (5 bases). The V end was cut by 6 bases, the J end by 8 bases, with 10 bases between. The CDR3 runs 12 residues. CDR3 nucleotide sequence: TGTGCCAGCAGCCCCCGACAGGAAAAACTGTTTTTT. Translating gives CASSPRQEKLFF.

V gene TRBV19 combines with J gene TRBJ2-1; D perhaps matches TRBD2 (5 bases). Germline CDR1 is LNHDA and CDR2 is SQIVND (reference sequence). The CDR3 covers 14 residues. V dropped 10 bases and J dropped 0 bases, with 13 bases sitting between them. The CDR3 sequence: CATRRASSYNEQFF. In DNA, the CDR3 is TGTGCCACCCGGCGGGCCAGCTCCTACAATGAGCAGTTCTTC.